The clone carrying this T cell receptor beta chain has a single count. The sample comes from a study of T cell changes during pregnancy in multiple sclerosis. Some clones are missing from TCRdb's copy, which holds only in-frame ones; the method was immunoSEQ multiplex PCR. Of approximately 70,000 clones listed, around 92% were seen once; the top ten hold roughly 0.9%. Germline V gene lookup returns CDR1 KGHSH and CDR2 LQKENI. Unmatched junction bases numbered 13, after V lost 3 bases and J lost 4 bases. The CDR3 consists of 17 residues. The material was peripheral blood, obtained in the first trimester of pregnancy. This chain connects TRBV18 to TRBJ1-1, with 8 positions matching TRBD1. This receptor was obtained from a female donor in good health, enrolled as a control in a pregnancy study. CDR3 sequence reads: CASSPGQAGLIGTEAFF. The DNA of the CDR3 is TGTGCCAGCTCACCGGGACAGGCTGGCTTAATAGGCACTGAAGCTTTCTTT.